The 2 T cell receptor beta chains listed next were all sequenced from one sample in a study of shared clonotypes between healthy human individuals. The method was immunoSEQ multiplex PCR; TCRdb's version includes in-frame clones alone and lacks a portion of them. The sample includes roughly 500,000 clones, 79% of them seen just once. Sequenced sample: PBMCs. These receptors originate from a woman in her thirties or forties in good health. Some clones in this sample may be carry-over from other donors' samples.

The CDR3 DNA reads as TGTGCCAGTAGTACCAGGAACACTGAAGCTTTCTTT. This sequence encodes CASSTRNTEAFF. The chain is built from TRBV19 and TRBJ1-1; D unclear. There are 12 residues in the CDR3. V gave up 4 bases and J gave up 1 base, with 4 bases separating them. The germline V gene has CDR1 LNHDA and CDR2 SQIVND (reference sequence).

The chain employs TRBV7-9 and TRBJ1-3; the D is unclear. The V end was cut by 3 bases, the J end by 4 bases, with 7 bases between. CDR1 is SEHNR and CDR2 is FQNEAQ in the germline V gene (reference sequence). The CDR3 is made up of 13 amino acids. The CDR3 region is CASSFDMGNTIYF. The CDR3 DNA sequence: TGTGCCAGCAGCTTCGACATGGGAAACACCATATATTTT.